This is a list of T cell receptor beta chains from one sample in a study of CD8 T cells in Susac syndrome. TCRdb passed the immunoSEQ multiplex PCR reads through MiXCR, listing each CDR3 protein once. Of about 150,000 distinct CDR3 sequences listed, about 95% are singletons. Source material: CD8+ T cells from PBMCs. The receptors were gathered from a human donor with multiple sclerosis. Each CDR3 is given with its conserved first and last residue. A D gene is named only where the DNA matches it firmly. Clone size is shown for a subset of rows, as once, few, many or a class of expanded clone.

V	J	size	D	CDR3	DNA
TRBV20-1	TRBJ2-3	NA	NA	CSARDEWGGQGPDTQYF	TGCAGTGCTAGAGATGAGTGGGGTGGGCAGGGCCCAGATACGCAGTATTTT
TRBV3-1	TRBJ2-5	NA	NA	CASSQSSETQYF	TGTGCCAGCAGCCAATCTTCGGAGACCCAGTACTTC
TRBV12-3/TRBV12-4	TRBJ2-3	once	TRBD2	CASSSGGADTQYF	TGTGCCAGCAGCAGCGGGGGTGCAGATACGCAGTATTTT
TRBV3-1	TRBJ2-7	NA	TRBD1	CASSQDPGQGREQYF	TGTGCCAGCAGCCAAGATCCAGGACAGGGGAGGGAGCAGTACTTC
TRBV4-2	TRBJ2-1	NA	NA	CASSQENNEQFF	TGTGCCAGCAGCCAAGAGAACAATGAGCAGTTCTTC
TRBV4-1	TRBJ1-5	NA	TRBD1	CASSTRGQGGQPQHF	TGCGCCAGCAGCACACGCGGACAGGGAGGTCAGCCCCAGCATTTT
TRBV7-9	TRBJ1-1	once	NA	CASIHPRGPEAFF	TGTGCCAGCATCCACCCCCGGGGGCCTGAAGCTTTCTTT
TRBV20-1	TRBJ1-5	NA	NA	CSAADPNQPQHF	TGCAGTGCCGCCGACCCCAATCAGCCCCAGCATTTT
TRBV30	TRBJ2-1	NA	NA	CAWGGYFGSRNEQFF	TGTGCCTGGGGAGGGTATTTCGGTTCGCGCAATGAGCAGTTCTTC
TRBV5-1	TRBJ2-1	NA	NA	CASSSSSTGNYNEQFF	TGCGCCAGCAGCTCATCCAGCACAGGGAACTACAATGAGCAGTTCTTC
TRBV6-6	TRBJ2-2	NA	TRBD2	CASSYSLSGGTGELFF	TGTGCCAGCAGTTACTCTCTCAGCGGGGGGACCGGGGAGCTGTTTTTT
TRBV5-4	TRBJ1-1	NA	NA	CASSVRGNTEAFF	TGTGCCAGCAGCGTGAGGGGGAACACTGAAGCTTTCTTT
TRBV20-1	TRBJ2-7	NA	NA	CSADPEDKPQYEQYF	TGCAGTGCGGACCCTGAGGACAAACCACAATACGAGCAGTACTTC
TRBV27	TRBJ2-1	NA	NA	CASSLSAAGYYNEQFF	TGTGCCAGCAGTTTATCGGCCGCGGGGTACTACAATGAGCAGTTCTTC
TRBV20-1	TRBJ2-7	NA	NA	CSARAGQGRYEQYF	TGCAGTGCTAGAGCGGGGCAGGGACGCTACGAGCAGTACTTC
TRBV9	TRBJ2-1	NA	NA	CASSFRPYEQFF	TGTGCCAGCAGCTTCCGACCCTATGAGCAGTTCTTC
TRBV7-9	TRBJ1-2	NA	TRBD1	CASSYRDSGYTF	TGTGCCAGCAGCTACAGGGACAGTGGCTACACCTTC
TRBV14	TRBJ2-1	NA	NA	CASSQDWGGKRSSYNEQFF	TGTGCCAGCAGCCAAGATTGGGGAGGTAAACGGAGCTCCTACAATGAGCAGTTCTTC
TRBV15	TRBJ1-5	NA	NA	CATSREHPGSNQPQHF	TGTGCCACCAGCAGAGAGCACCCAGGGTCCAATCAGCCCCAGCATTTT
TRBV29-1	TRBJ2-5	NA	NA	CSVEGVGSEETQYF	TGCAGCGTTGAGGGGGTGGGTAGCGAGGAGACCCAGTACTTC